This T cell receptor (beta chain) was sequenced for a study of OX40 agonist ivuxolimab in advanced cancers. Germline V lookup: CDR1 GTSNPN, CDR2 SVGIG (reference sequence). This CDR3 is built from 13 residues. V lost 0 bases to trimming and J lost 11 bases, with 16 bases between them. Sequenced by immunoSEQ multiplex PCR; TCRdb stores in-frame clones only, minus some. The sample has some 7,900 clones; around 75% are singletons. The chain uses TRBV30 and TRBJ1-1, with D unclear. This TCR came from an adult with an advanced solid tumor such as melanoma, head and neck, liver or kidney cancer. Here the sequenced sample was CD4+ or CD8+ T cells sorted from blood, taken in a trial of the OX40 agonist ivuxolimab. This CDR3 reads CAWSVPENHRAFF. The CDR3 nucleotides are TGTGCCTGGAGTGTACCTGAAAATCATCGGGCTTTCTTT.